These 21 T cell receptor beta chains share one sample of origin, sequenced in a study of a mutant IDH1 vaccine in newly diagnosed glioma. Some clones are missing from TCRdb's copy, which holds only in-frame ones; the method was immunoSEQ multiplex PCR. This table holds tens of thousands of clones, more than 75% found once. These receptors' targets are unknown. Regarding time point: week 23, last vaccination. Each dose delivered 300 ug of mutant IDH1 20-mer peptide subcutaneously with imiquimod. The sample in question was PBMCs, obtained from a glioma patient whose treatment included an IDH1 peptide vaccine. These receptors came from a man in his forties with glioma.

CDR3 amino acids: CASSQDSSSGNTIYF. CDR3 coding DNA: TGCGCCAGCAGCCAAGATTCAAGCTCTGGAAACACCATATATTTT. The genes are TRBV4-3 and TRBJ1-3; the D is unclear. Deletions cut 0 bases from V and 0 bases from J, with 6 bases between. This CDR3 has 15 residues. Germline V gene sequence: CDR1 LGHNA, CDR2 YSLEER.

The CDR3 bases are TGTGCCAGCAGTTTCGACAGGGGGTCCTACAATGAGCAGTTCTTC. Its protein is CASSFDRGSYNEQFF. V and J are TRBV5-4 and TRBJ2-1; 9 bases are a match to TRBD1. The CDR3 is 15 residues long. V lost 5 bases and J lost 1; bases outside the gene matches: 4. The V gene's germline CDR1 is SGHNT and CDR2 YYREEE (reference sequence).

The chain links TRBV28 to TRBJ2-4, with 11 bases lining up with TRBD1. Germline assignment: CDR1 MDHEN and CDR2 SYDVKM. The CDR3 is made up of 17 amino acids. V was clipped by 4 bases and J by 1 base; unmatched bases: 6. CDR3 bases: TGTGCCAGCAGTTCCGCTGGGACAGGGGGGGCCAAAAACATTCAGTACTTC. Encoded protein: CASSSAGTGGAKNIQYF.

The gene calls are TRBV27 and TRBJ2-5; 7 nucleotides agree with TRBD2. The length of the CDR3 is 14 residues. Germline CDR1 and CDR2: MNHEY and SMNVEV (reference sequence). V dropped 7 bases and J dropped 5; count of bases not matched to a gene: 10. CDR3 residues: CASTSFLGGETQYF. Written as DNA, the CDR3 is TGTGCCAGCACCTCCTTTTTGGGGGGGGAGACCCAGTACTTC.

The rearrangement links TRBV7-2 to TRBJ1-1; 8 bases fit TRBD1. This CDR3 has 14 residues. The germline V gene has CDR1 SGHTA and CDR2 FQGNSA. V lost 7 bases to trimming and J lost 10 bases; unmatched junction nucleotides: 14. The CDR3 sequence is CASTLPRGQRLAFF. CDR3 in DNA: TGTGCCAGCACCCTGCCCAGGGGGCAAAGATTAGCTTTCTTT.

This chain links TRBV7-2 with TRBJ2-7; 10 nucleotides align to TRBD2. The CDR3 loop spans 19 amino acids. Germline CDR1 and CDR2: SGHTA and FQGNSA. After removal of 5 bases from V and 3 bases from J, the junction contained 19 bases not matched to a gene. The CDR3 coding sequence is TGTGCCAGCAGCAACCCGAGCGGGAGGGAAGCCCGCTCTCTCTACGAGCAGTACTTC. Amino acids: CASSNPSGREARSLYEQYF.

The count of this clone is one. This rearrangement joins TRBV7-9 to TRBJ2-1; 8 bases agree with TRBD2. This CDR3 has 15 amino acids. After removal of 3 bases from V and 8 bases from J, the junction contained 9 bases not matched to a gene. CDR1 SEHNR and CDR2 FQNEAQ come from the germline V gene (reference sequence). The DNA for the CDR3 is TGTGCCAGCAGCTTTCGCGGTAGCGGGACCCATGAGCAGTTCTTC. Encoded protein: CASSFRGSGTHEQFF.

The chain recombines TRBV19 with TRBJ2-2; 11 nucleotides align to TRBD2. The CDR3 has 16 amino acids. Germline CDR1 is LNHDA and CDR2 is SQIVND (reference sequence). Trimming at V came to 6 bases and at J to 5 bases, leaving 8 bases not matched to a gene. The CDR3, as DNA: TGTGCCAGTAGGACACTAGCGGGAGTTGAAACCGGGGAGCTGTTTTTT. The encoded protein is CASRTLAGVETGELFF.

V and J are TRBV7-9 and TRBJ2-1, with TRBD1 as a possible D gene (5 bases). The CDR3 totals 12 residues. CDR1 is SEHNR, CDR2 FQNEAQ, per germline (reference sequence). V lost 6 bases and J 6 bases, leaving 9 bases between the germline ends. CDR3 sequence: CASRGPPNEQFF. For the CDR3, the DNA is TGTGCCAGCAGGGGGCCCCCCAATGAGCAGTTCTTC.

This sequence joins TRBV29-1 and TRBJ2-1; D unresolved. Deletions cut 5 bases from V and 0 bases from J, with 8 bases between. The CDR3 is 13 residues long. The germline gives CDR1 SQVTM, CDR2 ANQGSEA. The CDR3 spells CSVQVSSYNEQFF. Here the CDR3 DNA reads TGCAGCGTTCAAGTGAGCTCCTACAATGAGCAGTTCTTC.

V gene TRBV2 combines with J gene TRBJ2-7; D remains unclear. Trimming shortened V by 1 base and J by 11 bases, and 12 bases separated the two germline ends. The CDR3 covers 12 residues. Germline values: CDR1 SNHLY, CDR2 FYNNEI. The CDR3 bases are TGTGCCAGCAGTGAAGGCCCCCAGCAGAAGTACTTC. This sequence encodes CASSEGPQQKYF.

The chain is built from TRBV18 and TRBJ1-1; D is possibly TRBD1 (5 bases). CDR1 and CDR2 from the germline V gene are KGHSH and LQKENI. The CDR3 is 17 amino acids. V was trimmed by 2 bases and J by 4 bases, leaving 20 bases between them. This chain's CDR3 is CASSPNRVGTQGTEAFF. The CDR3 bases are TGTGCCAGCTCACCAAATAGGGTGGGGACCCAAGGCACTGAAGCTTTCTTT.

V gene TRBV5-1 combines with J gene TRBJ1-1, with D unresolved. V gave up 4 bases and J gave up 6 bases, with 13 bases separating them. Germline V gene data show CDR1 as SGHRS and CDR2 as YFSETQ. The CDR3 is 13 amino acids. CDR3 nucleotide sequence: TGCGCCAGCAGCGGGTGGGGTTCGCCTGAAGCTTTCTTT. It translates to CASSGWGSPEAFF.

V usage is TRBV21-1 and J usage is TRBJ2-2; the table names TRBD2, a call not compared with the DNA. TRBV21-1 is described as a pseudogene. The CDR3 contains 16 residues. CDR3 residues: CASSLPGTSNTGELFF. The DNA of the CDR3 is TGTGCCAGCAGCTTACCCGGGACTAGTAACACCGGGGAGCTGTTTTTT.

V usage is TRBV7-3 and J usage is TRBJ1-1; TRBD1 aligns across 11 bases. V lost 5 bases and J lost 6; bases outside the gene matches: 11. CDR3 length equals 16 residues. Germline CDR1 is SGHTA and CDR2 is FQGTGA. CDR3 sequence reads: CASSGLGQGAAAEAFF. CDR3 nucleotides: TGTGCCAGCAGCGGCCTCGGACAGGGGGCGGCGGCTGAAGCTTTCTTT.

The CDR3 nucleotides read TGTGCCAGCAGTGAGGACAGGGGGCCACAAGAGACCCAGTACTTC. It specifies CASSEDRGPQETQYF. This sequence joins TRBV25-1 and TRBJ2-5; TRBD1 agrees at 11 bases. The length of the CDR3 is 15 residues. Losses at the gene ends were 3 bases for V and 2 bases for J; bases not matched to a gene: 2. The germline CDR1 and CDR2 sequences are MGHDK and SYGVNS.

The chain carries TRBV19 and TRBJ2-3; 9 bases fit TRBD2. CDR1 is LNHDA, CDR2 SQIVND, per germline (reference sequence). Trimming cost V 8 bases and J 0 bases; bases outside gene matches: 6. CDR3 length: 15 residues. DNA for the CDR3: TGTGCCAGTGGAACTAGCGGGTCTAGCACAGATACGCAGTATTTT. As protein: CASGTSGSSTDTQYF.

The V call is TRBV2, the J call TRBJ2-2; TRBD1 might be the D (5 bases). V was clipped by 3 bases and J by 4 bases, with 9 bases between them. The CDR3 totals 14 residues. Germline loops: CDR1 SNHLY, CDR2 FYNNEI. The CDR3 DNA reads TGTGCCAGCAGTGAGGGGCAGGGCACCGGGGAGCTGTTTTTT. As protein: CASSEGQGTGELFF.

The chain has TRBV27 and TRBJ1-3; D might be TRBD1 (5 bases). In germline, CDR1 is MNHEY, CDR2 SMNVEV (reference sequence). V shed 5 bases and J shed 6 bases, with 14 bases lying between them. The CDR3 is 14 residues long. Here the CDR3 DNA reads TGTGCCAGCAGTCCGACGACAGACCCAAACACCATATATTTT. Amino acids: CASSPTTDPNTIYF.

This chain links TRBV19 with TRBJ1-1; TRBD1 is a possible D gene (5 bases). The ends were cut back, 3 bases at V and 0 bases at J, with 14 bases in the middle. Germline loops: CDR1 LNHDA, CDR2 SQIVND (reference sequence). The CDR3 is 16 amino acids. CDR3 sequence (DNA): TGTGCCAGTAGTATTGGACAACCCCTAGTGAACACTGAAGCTTTCTTT. It specifies CASSIGQPLVNTEAFF.

This chain connects TRBV28 to TRBJ2-4, with 7 bases aligning to TRBD2. V lost 3 bases to trimming and J lost 7 bases; unmatched junction nucleotides: 3. CDR3 size: 13 residues. The V gene's germline CDR1 is MDHEN and CDR2 SYDVKM. CDR3: CASSLVGRNIQYF. The CDR3 coding sequence is TGTGCCAGCAGTTTGGTCGGGAGGAACATTCAGTACTTC.